The present T cell receptor (beta chain) was sequenced within a study of blood T cells in healthy people across ages. Combining a sample-barcoded 5' primer with a J-beta primer mix, a second PCR ran for about 6 to 11 cycles. TCRdb reanalysed the 5' RACE reads using MiXCR and keeps one entry per CDR3 protein. Among about 830,000 distinct CDR3 sequences, about 62% were seen once, and the ten largest hold approximately 30%. Trimming at V came to 5 bases and at J to 10 bases, leaving 8 bases not matched to a gene. Germline V gene data show CDR1 as MNHEY and CDR2 as SVGAGI. The CDR3 has 15 residues. Sequencing was done on a sample of blood. The clonotype comes from a young man in good health. The genes are TRBV6-5 and TRBJ2-1; 13 nucleotides align to TRBD2. The CDR3 bases are TGTGCCAGCAGTGGTGGGACTAGCGGGACGTTGGAGCAGTTCTTC. It is translated as CASSGGTSGTLEQFF.